The rows below give T cell receptor beta chains drawn from one sample of a study of T cells in Graves' hyperthyroidism and ophthalmopathy. Via MiXCR, TCRdb re-called the multiplex PCR reads, giving one row per CDR3 protein. Among fewer than 650,000 distinct CDR3 sequences listed, 14% were seen once. Sequenced material: blood. These receptor sequences come from a woman between 18 and 29 years old with Graves' ophthalmopathy. The CDR3 runs from the conserved cysteine through the conserved F or W. A D gene is named only where the DNA matches it firmly. Only part of the rows carry a size: once, few, many, or a class if the clone is expanded.

CDR3 DNA | CDR3 protein | D gene | J gene | V gene | clone size
TGTGCCAGCATCGCTAGCTCCTACGAGCAGTACTTC | CASIASSYEQYF | NA | TRBJ2-7 | TRBV2 | many
TGCAGCGTTGATTCCGGGACAGCGTCCTACGAGCAGTACTTC | CSVDSGTASYEQYF | TRBD1 | TRBJ2-7 | TRBV29-1 | many
TGTGCCAGCAGTTACTCGGGGTCGGGGTTTAGAAATGAGCAGTTCTTC | CASSYSGSGFRNEQFF | NA | TRBJ2-1 | TRBV6-5 | many
TGCAGCGTTGAAGACCCGGGACAGGGGGAGACCCAGTACTTC | CSVEDPGQGETQYF | TRBD1 | TRBJ2-5 | TRBV29-1 | many
TGTGCCAGCAGCGTCCTCCAAGGGGTCCAAGAGACCCAGTACTTC | CASSVLQGVQETQYF | NA | TRBJ2-5 | TRBV5-8 | many
TGTGCCACGATGCTACCAGCCGGCTACACCTTC | CATMLPAGYTF | NA | TRBJ1-2 | TRBV12-3/TRBV12-4 | many
TGTGCCAGCTCACCCGGGACAGTTAACTATGGCTACACCTTC | CASSPGTVNYGYTF | TRBD1 | TRBJ1-2 | TRBV18 | NA
TGTGCCAGCAGCTCAAAAGACGGGGAAAGGGCTTTCTTT | CASSSKDGERAFF | NA | TRBJ1-1 | TRBV7-3 | NA
TGTGCCAGCGGCTTATACGAGCAGTACTTC | CASGLYEQYF | NA | TRBJ2-7 | TRBV27 | many
TGTGCCAGCAGCTTGAACAGGCCACATGAAGCTTTCTTT | CASSLNRPHEAFF | NA | TRBJ1-1 | TRBV7-9 | NA
TGTGCCAGCAGAGAAAACGCAGGGCTAGCCTACGAGCAGTACTTC | CASRENAGLAYEQYF | NA | TRBJ2-7 | TRBV12-3/TRBV12-4 | many
TGTGCCAGCAGCCACGGCGGGCAGGACTACGAGCAGTACTTC | CASSHGGQDYEQYF | NA | TRBJ2-7 | TRBV28 | many
TGTGCCTGGAGTCCCGGGGGCTTGAGCTCTGGAAACACCATATATTTT | CAWSPGGLSSGNTIYF | NA | TRBJ1-3 | TRBV30 | few
TGTGCCAGCAGCTTGGCCGGACTAGTAGATACGCAGTATTTT | CASSLAGLVDTQYF | TRBD2 | TRBJ2-3 | TRBV5-6 | NA
TGTGCCAGCAGTTGGAACAGCAACACTGAAGCTTTCTTT | CASSWNSNTEAFF | NA | TRBJ1-1 | TRBV27 | NA
TGCGCCAGCAGCTCAACAGGGGTCCCAGTATACAATGAGCAGTTCTTC | CASSSTGVPVYNEQFF | TRBD1 | TRBJ2-1 | TRBV5-1 | many
TGTGCCAGCAGTCCCGGACAGCATGTGGGCTACACCTTC | CASSPGQHVGYTF | NA | TRBJ1-2 | TRBV12-3/TRBV12-4 | many
TGCAGTGCTAGAGATGACTTGGGCTCTGGGGCCAACGTCCTGACTTTC | CSARDDLGSGANVLTF | NA | TRBJ2-6 | TRBV20-1 | NA
TGTGCCAGCAGTTTATCGACTTTAAGTGAGCAGTTCTTC | CASSLSTLSEQFF | NA | TRBJ2-1 | TRBV27 | NA
TGCGCCAGCAGTGACGGGGCAGGCACTGAAGCTTTCTTT | CASSDGAGTEAFF | NA | TRBJ1-1 | TRBV5-1 | many
TGTGCCACCCCAGGGACAGGCCCCTACGAGCAGTACTTC | CATPGTGPYEQYF | TRBD1 | TRBJ2-7 | TRBV6-1 | many
TGCAGTGCTACCACTCGGGCTAGCGGGAGGGCCGATACGCAGTATTTT | CSATTRASGRADTQYF | TRBD2 | TRBJ2-3 | TRBV20-1 | NA
TGCGCCAGCAGCCAAGACAGATCCCAGTATCAGCCCCAGCATTTT | CASSQDRSQYQPQHF | NA | TRBJ1-5 | TRBV4-3 | many
TGTGCCACCGCAGAGGCGGTCTCTGGAAACACCATATATTTT | CATAEAVSGNTIYF | NA | TRBJ1-3 | TRBV19 | NA
TGTGCCATCAGTGAGTCAGGACACGGCAATCAGCCCCAGCATTTT | CAISESGHGNQPQHF | NA | TRBJ1-5 | TRBV10-3 | many
TGTGCCAGCAGTTTCGCAGGGTCCTACAATGAGCAGTTCTTC | CASSFAGSYNEQFF | NA | TRBJ2-1 | TRBV28 | many
TGTGCCAGCAGTGAAGCGCTTCTGGAAAACACTGAAGCTTTCTTT | CASSEALLENTEAFF | NA | TRBJ1-1 | TRBV2 | many
TGTGCCTGGGGTCGAGGGGCCGGGGAGCTGTTTTTT | CAWGRGAGELFF | NA | TRBJ2-2 | TRBV30 | few
TGTGCCTGGAGTACGGGACAGAGCACAGATACGCAGTATTTT | CAWSTGQSTDTQYF | TRBD1 | TRBJ2-3 | TRBV30 | few
TGTGCCAGCAGCTTATTAGCGGGAGGGCCGGAGACCCAGTACTTC | CASSLLAGGPETQYF | TRBD2 | TRBJ2-5 | TRBV7-8 | many
TGTGCCAGCAGCCAAGTCTCCGGAGGCTACGAGCAGTACTTC | CASSQVSGGYEQYF | NA | TRBJ2-7 | TRBV3-1 | few
TGCGCCAGCAGCCAAGTTCCGGGAGGGGATACGCAGTATTTT | CASSQVPGGDTQYF | TRBD2 | TRBJ2-3 | TRBV4-3 | few
TGTGCCAGCTCACCAGGGGGGCCACAAGAGACCCAGTACTTC | CASSPGGPQETQYF | NA | TRBJ2-5 | TRBV18 | NA
TGTGCCAGCAGCGGGGGGGGACTAGCGGGAGGTACAGATACGCAGTATTTT | CASSGGGLAGGTDTQYF | TRBD2 | TRBJ2-3 | TRBV5-8 | NA
TGTGCCAGCAGTTGGACTGGCGGGAGGGCCTCCTACGAGCAGTACTTC | CASSWTGGRASYEQYF | TRBD2 | TRBJ2-7 | TRBV28 | many
TGTGCCAGCATCAAACCGGGGGCTAACACTGAAGCTTTCTTT | CASIKPGANTEAFF | NA | TRBJ1-1 | TRBV7-2 | NA
TGTGCCAGCAGCTTAGCGTTAGGACAGCGCATTCGGAATGGCTACACCTTC | CASSLALGQRIRNGYTF | NA | TRBJ1-2 | TRBV7-9 | few
TGTGCCAGCAGCTACCTGGGACAGGGTGAAAGGTCAGCCAAAAACATTCAGTACTTC | CASSYLGQGERSAKNIQYF | TRBD1 | TRBJ2-4 | TRBV4-2 | many
TGTGCCAGCAGTTTAGAGGCGGGACAGGGGAATGCTGAGCAGTTCTTC | CASSLEAGQGNAEQFF | TRBD1 | TRBJ2-1 | TRBV12-3/TRBV12-4 | NA
TGTGCCAGCAGCCAAGAGGGACAGGGGGCGGACTATGGCTACACCTTC | CASSQEGQGADYGYTF | TRBD1 | TRBJ1-2 | TRBV4-2 | few
TGTGCCTGGGTTAAAGGGGCAGGAAACTATGGCTACACCTTC | CAWVKGAGNYGYTF | NA | TRBJ1-2 | TRBV30 | many
TGTGCCAGCAGCCAAGGGGGGACAGGGCCAACTAATGAAAAACTGTTTTTT | CASSQGGTGPTNEKLFF | TRBD1 | TRBJ1-4 | TRBV3-1 | many
TGTGCCAGCAGTCGCTCCGCCCATTCATCTAGCACAGATACGCAGTATTTT | CASSRSAHSSSTDTQYF | NA | TRBJ2-3 | TRBV9 | many
TGTGCCATCAGTGTGAGCGGGTTAGGGCAGTACTTC | CAISVSGLGQYF | NA | TRBJ2-7 | TRBV10-3 | NA
TGTGCCAGCTCACCACCCCAGGGGGCGGTGAGAGATACGCAGTATTTT | CASSPPQGAVRDTQYF | TRBD1 | TRBJ2-3 | TRBV3-1 | NA
TGCAGTGCTAGAACAGGGATGGGCACTGAAGCTTTCTTT | CSARTGMGTEAFF | NA | TRBJ1-1 | TRBV20-1 | many
TGCAGCGTTGGGGCTAGATTGACGAATACGCAGTATTTT | CSVGARLTNTQYF | NA | TRBJ2-3 | TRBV29-1 | many
TGCGCCAGCAGCCAGACAGGGGTCGGCACCGGGGAGCTGTTTTTT | CASSQTGVGTGELFF | TRBD1 | TRBJ2-2 | TRBV5-1 | once
TGTGCCAGCAGTTACTCCGCAGTTCTGAACACTGAAGCTTTCTTT | CASSYSAVLNTEAFF | NA | TRBJ1-1 | TRBV6-2/TRBV6-3 | many
TGCAGTGCTAGAGGGGAGGGTCGGGGGGGAACCCAGTACTTC | CSARGEGRGGTQYF | TRBD2 | TRBJ2-5 | TRBV20-1 | many
TGTGCCTGGGGTACCGGGCCCGGGAGGGATCAGCCCCAGCATTTT | CAWGTGPGRDQPQHF | NA | TRBJ1-5 | TRBV30 | many
TGTGCCAGCAGTCCAAGTGGGGGGGCAGGGTCCAACGAGCAGTTCTTC | CASSPSGGAGSNEQFF | NA | TRBJ2-1 | TRBV28 | many
TGTGCCAGCAGTGGATGGACAGCGAACTATGGCTACACCTTC | CASSGWTANYGYTF | NA | TRBJ1-2 | TRBV2 | NA
TGTGCCAGCATTTTTTATGATCCAACAGGGTATCCAATCGGCATTCAGTACTTC | CASIFYDPTGYPIGIQYF | NA | TRBJ2-4 | TRBV6-1 | many
TGTGCCTGGAGTGTACCCGACCGGAGCTCTGGAAACACCATATATTTT | CAWSVPDRSSGNTIYF | NA | TRBJ1-3 | TRBV30 | NA
TGTGCCAGCATTGCTAGCGCGGCCTACGAGCAGTACTTC | CASIASAAYEQYF | NA | TRBJ2-7 | TRBV6-1 | many
TGCGCCAGCAGCCAAGATCCCGGACTAGCGGGAGCCGGGGAGCTGTTTTTT | CASSQDPGLAGAGELFF | TRBD2 | TRBJ2-2 | TRBV4-3 | NA